Here is one T cell receptor (beta chain) with its context. Its specificity is unknown. This is likely a read error, given that the CDR3 carries no conserved phenylalanine or tryptophan at its end. In the source study's methods: In papillary thyroid cancer, a distant-metastasis classifier was built using CDR3 differences across clinicopathological groups. TCRdb re-clonotyped the PCR reads via MiXCR. These V and J calls derive from TCRdb rather than the authors' analysis. This sample has tens of thousands of clones, with about 10% found just once. Germline-derived CDR1 and CDR2 are SGHNT and YYREEE (reference sequence). CDR3 length: 14 residues. Trimming pared 2 bases from V and 1 base from J, leaving 6 bases between. The data derive from a study of metastatic and nonmetastatic thyroid tumors. Study as a whole: Comparative analysis of repertoires was undertaken across blood and tumor or nodule tissue obtained from malignant and benign thyroid patients.

The entire patient cohort was treatment-naive prior to thyroid surgery. General study results and limits: A significant increase in TCR beta diversity was reportedly seen in malignant thyroid tumors relative to benign nodules, in blood and tumor.

What was sequenced was blood. This sequence was found in a female donor with papillary thyroid cancer or a benign thyroid nodule (not recorded which). Some clones in this sample may be carry-over from other donors' samples. The chain couples TRBV5-4 to TRBJ2-2; D gene uncertain. In DNA form, the CDR3 reads TGTGCCAGCAGCTTAACAGTGAACACCGGGGAGCTGTTTTCT. This translates into CASSLTVNTGELFS.